A single sample is the source of the 22 T cell receptor beta chains below, sequenced in a study of OX40 agonist ivuxolimab in advanced cancers. The method was immunoSEQ multiplex PCR; TCRdb's version includes in-frame clones alone and lacks a portion of them. The table lists 95,000 or so clones, around 82% of them singletons. The sample was CD4+ or CD8+ T cells sorted from blood, taken in a trial of the OX40 agonist ivuxolimab. The origin of the receptors is an adult with an advanced solid tumor such as melanoma, head and neck, liver or kidney cancer.

This rearrangement joins TRBV5-6 to TRBJ2-1; 7 bases are shared with TRBD1. CDR1 SGHDT and CDR2 YYEEEE come from the germline V gene. V trimming: 3 bases; J trimming: 3 bases; junction bases outside the gene matches: 0. The CDR3 contains 13 residues. CDR3 region: CASSWTGYNEQFF. In DNA form, the CDR3 reads TGTGCCAGCAGCTGGACAGGCTACAATGAGCAGTTCTTC.

This rearrangement joins TRBV5-1 to TRBJ1-4; D is perhaps TRBD1 (6 bases). This CDR3 spans 15 amino acids. V was trimmed by 4 bases and J by 6 bases, leaving 16 bases between them. Germline assignment: CDR1 SGHRS and CDR2 YFSETQ. The CDR3 DNA reads TGCGCCAGCAGCCTTACGGGACACTTGGATGAAAAACTGTTTTTT. Amino acids: CASSLTGHLDEKLFF. The whole variable domain, filled in from reference TRBV5-1 and TRBJ1-4, reads KAGVTQTPRYLIKTRGQQVTLSCSPISGHRSVSWYQQTPGQGLQFLFEYFSETQRNKGNFPGRFSGRQFSNSRSEMNVSTLELGDSALYLCASSLTGHLDEKLFFGSGTQLSVL.

The chain couples TRBV2 to TRBJ1-1; D is perhaps TRBD1 (5 bases). Trimming took 8 bases from V and 2 from J, leaving 15 bases between them. Germline V gene data show CDR1 as SNHLY and CDR2 as FYNNEI. The CDR3 covers 14 residues. CDR3 residues: CASSFDSANTEAFF. In DNA form, the CDR3 reads TGTGCCAGCTCCTTCGACAGCGCAAACACTGAAGCTTTCTTT.

V usage is TRBV7-9 and J usage is TRBJ2-1; 10 positions match TRBD2. In germline, CDR1 is SEHNR, CDR2 FQNEAQ (reference sequence). V gave up 5 bases and J gave up 9 bases; unmatched junction bases: 16. The CDR3 is 17 residues long. The CDR3 sequence: CASSPILALAGVFEQFF. The CDR3 nucleotides read TGTGCCAGCAGCCCTATTCTTGCTCTAGCGGGAGTTTTTGAGCAGTTCTTC.

J is TRBJ1-2 and V is TRBV2, with 9 nucleotides matching TRBD1. The CDR3 sequence is 12 residues long. V shed 4 bases, J shed 10 bases, and the junction held 4 bases outside the gene matches. The germline V gene has CDR1 SNHLY and CDR2 FYNNEI. The chain's CDR3 is CASSGTGVVYTF. CDR3 nucleotides: TGTGCCAGCAGTGGGACAGGGGTGGTCTACACCTTC.

The chain combines TRBV28 with TRBJ1-2; 7 bases line up with TRBD1. Trimming cost V 6 bases and J 7 bases; bases outside gene matches: 5. Germline V gene lookup returns CDR1 MDHEN and CDR2 SYDVKM. The CDR3 consists of 12 residues. This CDR3 reads CASRTGIGGYTF. The CDR3 bases are TGTGCCAGCAGGACAGGGATAGGTGGCTACACCTTC.

This clone occurred a few times. The chain couples TRBV2 to TRBJ1-3, with TRBD1 as a possible D gene (5 bases). The CDR3 sequence is 14 residues long. Germline assignment: CDR1 SNHLY and CDR2 FYNNEI. V was trimmed by 7 bases and J by 0 bases, leaving 10 bases between them. CDR3 loop: CASNAGSSGNTIYF. For the CDR3, the DNA is TGTGCCAGCAATGCAGGGTCCTCTGGAAACACCATATATTTT. Based on the CDR3 plus reference TRBV2 and TRBJ1-3, the full variable domain is EPEVTQTPSHQVTQMGQEVILRCVPISNHLYFYWYRQILGQKVEFLVSFYNNEISEKSEIFDDQFSVERPDGSNFTLKIRSTKLEDSAMYFCASNAGSSGNTIYFGEGSWLTVV.

Note on this clone: One end of the junction is discordant with germline, which a read error may explain. The chain is built from TRBV4-3 and TRBJ2-5; the D is unclear. CDR3 size: 13 residues. In germline, CDR1 is LGHNA, CDR2 YSLEER. CDR3 in DNA: TGCGCCAGCAGCCGCGATCGACAAGAGACCCGGTACTTC. Its translation is CASSRDRQETRYF.

The V and J genes are TRBV9 and TRBJ2-1, with D possibly matching TRBD2 (6 bases). CDR1 is SGDLS, CDR2 YYNGEE, per germline. The CDR3 is 16 residues long. V was cut by 3 bases and J by 7 bases, with 20 bases left in between. The CDR3 bases are TGTGCCAGCAGCGCCCAAAGGGCCCCGGGGGTGAATGAGCAGTTCTTC. Residues: CASSAQRAPGVNEQFF.

This sequence joins TRBV10-1 and TRBJ1-4; D is unresolved. Germline-derived CDR1 and CDR2 are WNHNN and SYGVQD (reference sequence). Deletions cut 6 bases from V and 4 bases from J, with 12 bases between. The CDR3 contains 14 residues. The CDR3 region is CASSQESGNEKLFF. The CDR3 nucleotides read TGCGCCAGCAGCCAGGAATCCGGTAATGAAAAACTGTTTTTT.

The rearrangement joins TRBV10-3 to TRBJ1-4; 12 bases match TRBD1. The J segment lost 2 bases and the V segment lost 10 bases, leaving 2 bases of the junction unmatched. The CDR3 consists of 14 residues. Germline CDR1 and CDR2: ENHRY and SYGVKD. CDR3: CATGQGATNEKLFF. The CDR3 coding sequence is TGTGCCACGGGACAGGGGGCGACTAATGAAAAACTGTTTTTT.

The chain has TRBV29-1 and TRBJ1-2, with TRBD1 matching over 8 bases. The CDR3 is 11 residues long. V dropped 6 bases and J dropped 4; count of bases not matched to a gene: 1. Germline assignment: CDR1 SQVTM and CDR2 ANQGSEA. The CDR3 reads CSVGQGYGYTF. The DNA for the CDR3 is TGCAGCGTCGGACAGGGCTATGGCTACACCTTC.

V and J are TRBV7-2 and TRBJ1-5, with 7 bases identical to TRBD1. The germline V gene has CDR1 SGHTA and CDR2 FQGNSA. The CDR3 sequence is 15 residues long. The junction had 10 bases not matched to a gene; V was cut back by 5 bases and J by 6 bases. Here the CDR3 reads CASSQKGARGQPQHF. The CDR3 coding sequence is TGTGCCAGCAGCCAGAAGGGGGCGCGAGGTCAGCCCCAGCATTTT.

The rearrangement uses TRBV7-2 and TRBJ1-2; a weak D match, TRBD1 (5 bases). Germline CDR1 is SGHTA and CDR2 is FQGNSA. The CDR3 extends over 14 amino acids. Trimming removed 0 bases from V and 5 bases from J, with 10 bases in between. The CDR3 coding sequence is TGTGCCAGCAGCTTAGCAGGGGCAGGGTATGGCTACACCTTC. Its translation is CASSLAGAGYGYTF.

The rearrangement uses TRBV27 and TRBJ2-7; 7 bases are shared with TRBD2. From germline, CDR1 is MNHEY and CDR2 SMNVEV (reference sequence). The CDR3 extends over 14 amino acids. The V and J ends lost 0 bases and 7 bases, in that order; junction bases with no gene match: 6. The CDR3 here is CASSLSHLRGEQYF. The CDR3 DNA is TGTGCCAGCAGTTTATCCCACCTGCGGGGGGAGCAGTACTTC.

This sequence joins TRBV7-3 and TRBJ2-3, with D hard to call. The CDR3 runs 14 residues. The ends were cut back, 4 bases at V and 5 bases at J, with 13 bases in the middle. Germline V lookup: CDR1 SGHTA, CDR2 FQGTGA. CDR3 coding DNA: TGTGCCAGCAGCTCCCGTATGACCGAAGATACGCAGTATTTT. This translates into CASSSRMTEDTQYF.

The CDR3 spells CASSLIGAEGDTQYF. The CDR3 DNA is TGTGCCAGCAGCTTGATCGGGGCCGAGGGAGATACGCAGTATTTT. The chain links TRBV5-4 to TRBJ2-3; D could derive from TRBD1 or TRBD2 (5 bases each). Trimming cost V 1 base and J 5 bases, with 14 bases left between them. Germline-derived CDR1 and CDR2 are SGHNT and YYREEE (reference sequence). The CDR3 spans 15 residues.

This chain uses TRBV6-6 with TRBJ2-1; 9 bases fit TRBD1. CDR3 length equals 14 residues. Germline CDR1 is MNHNY and CDR2 is SVGAGI (reference sequence). V lost 2 bases to trimming and J lost 4 bases; unmatched junction nucleotides: 0. CDR3 DNA: TGTGCCAGCAGTTACGGGACAGGGTACAATGAGCAGTTCTTC. Protein product: CASSYGTGYNEQFF.

This clone has more than one count but fewer than ten. The chain is built from TRBV7-6 and TRBJ2-2, with 13 bases lining up with TRBD2. The CDR3 covers 16 residues. The germline V gene encodes CDR1 SGHVS and CDR2 FNYEAQ. Trimming took 4 bases from V and 7 from J; bases not matched to a gene: 6. CDR3 DNA: TGTGCCAGCAGCTACGGACTAGCGGGGGTGGACGGGGAGCTGTTTTTT. It translates to CASSYGLAGVDGELFF.

The V gene is TRBV6-1, the J gene TRBJ2-7; D perhaps matches TRBD1 (6 bases). The CDR3 runs 15 residues. V was trimmed by 6 bases and J by 2 bases, leaving 17 bases between them. Germline assignment: CDR1 MNHNS and CDR2 SASEGT. CDR3 loop: CASSPTGLDPYEQYF. CDR3 nucleotide sequence: TGTGCCAGCAGCCCGACAGGTCTTGACCCCTACGAGCAGTACTTC.

V gene TRBV11-1 combines with J gene TRBJ2-5; 11 nucleotides align to TRBD2. The CDR3 contains 16 residues. Per the germline V gene, CDR1 is SGHAT and CDR2 is FQDESV (reference sequence). V lost 5 bases, J lost 5 bases, and 10 bases stayed unmatched. The CDR3 spells CASSPRSGRAGETQYF. The CDR3 DNA reads TGTGCCAGCAGCCCCCGTAGCGGGAGGGCCGGGGAGACCCAGTACTTC.

This clone showed up just a few times. The chain employs TRBV5-1 and TRBJ2-1; TRBD1 is a possible D gene (6 bases). Trimming stripped 0 bases from V and 5 bases from J, with 21 bases between. The CDR3 extends over 18 amino acids. CDR1 and CDR2 from the germline V gene are SGHRS and YFSETQ. The CDR3 protein is CASSLGGQPHTINNEQFF. CDR3 in DNA: TGCGCCAGCAGCTTGGGGGGGCAGCCCCATACAATCAACAATGAGCAGTTCTTC.